The present entry profiles one T cell receptor (beta chain) with its context. No antigen is known for it. Nothing much larger sits one base from this clone, and base qualities are not available. This sample is drawn from a study of molecular identifiers for immune sequencing clone quantification (dated by TCRdb to the late 2010s). Notes on the research overall: In a replicate experiment, RNA from around 20,000 or 100,000 naive CD8 T cells was split into five aliquots, four of which were sequenced. This methods study benchmarked molecular-identifier clustering-based TCR repertoire sequencing (MIDCIRS) and TCR RNA copy counting, using CD8 T cells to do so.

Overall results and qualifications from the work: The naive libraries included spiked-in Jurkat TCR RNA (roughly 9 copies' worth), and this RNA is not part of the donor repertoire. Clones above 20 RNA copies held over 99% of molecules in CMV-specific effector cells but under 1% in naive cells. Modeling indicated around 2.7 TCR RNA copies recovered per cell, compared with around 11 by digital PCR, which implies a capture efficiency of 25% to 35%. The sizes of highly expanded clones could end up underestimated when identical TCR molecules share a barcode. Without barcode sub-clustering, chimeric consensus sequences inflated TCR diversity; chimeras reached as high as 47%. A single cell's worth of spiked-in Jurkat TCR RNA was reported detectable even among about 1.1 million naive CD8 T cells.

Relative to germline, V is 0 bases shorter and J is 6 bases shorter, with 15 bases between their ends. The CDR3, from cysteine to phenylalanine, totals 16 residues. Left in the record is the CDR3 DNA by itself, 48 bases read in frame from the first base. The germline V gene specifies SGHAT as CDR1 and FQNNGV as CDR2. Library prep was done by PCR. TCRdb names Illumina HiSeq 4000 as the instrument used. Bulk TCR libraries were prepared as previously described, using TCR primers listed in Table S5. Purification of total RNA was performed with the Qiagen AllPrep DNA/RNA kit. Before analysis, reads from multiple sequencing runs of the same library were pooled. As for the original processing: Only reads with exact TCR constant sequence were kept, trimmed to 150 nt, and grouped by their 12-nt molecular barcodes. Within each barcode group, reads were sub-clustered at a 15% Levenshtein threshold, and quality-weighted consensus sequences were built per RNA molecule. Non-functional sequences were removed, as were lower-count sequences one edit away from another. Barcode sub-clusters with fewer than 20% of the maximum read count were removed, based on fitting two negative binomial distributions. TCRdb reran the public reads through fastp at Q25 and MiXCR, keeping productive beta chains. CDR3 protein sequences are deduplicated, and each keeps its most common genes and DNA. TCRdb, rather than the study authors, made the V and J calls. Present in this sample are 600,000 to 650,000 distinct CDR3 sequences, nearly 20% of which were seen just once. Clones ranked in the top ten supply roughly 0.83% of the sample.

Naive CD8 T cell libraries were made from roughly 18,000 to 920,000 sorted cells using 10%, 30% or 50% of purified RNA. Naive CD8 T cells, defined as CD8+CD4-CCR7+CD45RA+, were FACS-sorted into RLT Plus buffer on a BD FACSAria II. To test detection sensitivity, Jurkat RNA equal to some 11 TCR copies was added to samples of 20,000-1,000,000 naive CD8 T cells. Enrichment of CD8 T cells was performed with RosetteSep CD8+ T Cell Enrichment Cocktail and Ficoll-Paque, after which ACK red cell lysis was carried out. The rearranged segments are TRBV11-2 and TRBJ2-1; D gene: possibly TRBD2, on 5 matching bases. The sample comprised naive CD8+ T cells from blood, with Jurkat cell RNA spiked in. Reading the label with the study, this specimen's cell subset or site is: FACS-sorted CD8+CD4-CCR7+CD45RA+ naive T cells. This clonotype was sampled from a human donor in good health. Some libraries in this study had Jurkat cell RNA spiked in. The CDR3 sequence is CASSLDPSLAGNEQFF. The sequenced DNA: TGTGCCAGCAGCTTAGACCCTTCCCTAGCTGGCAATGAGCAGTTCTTC.